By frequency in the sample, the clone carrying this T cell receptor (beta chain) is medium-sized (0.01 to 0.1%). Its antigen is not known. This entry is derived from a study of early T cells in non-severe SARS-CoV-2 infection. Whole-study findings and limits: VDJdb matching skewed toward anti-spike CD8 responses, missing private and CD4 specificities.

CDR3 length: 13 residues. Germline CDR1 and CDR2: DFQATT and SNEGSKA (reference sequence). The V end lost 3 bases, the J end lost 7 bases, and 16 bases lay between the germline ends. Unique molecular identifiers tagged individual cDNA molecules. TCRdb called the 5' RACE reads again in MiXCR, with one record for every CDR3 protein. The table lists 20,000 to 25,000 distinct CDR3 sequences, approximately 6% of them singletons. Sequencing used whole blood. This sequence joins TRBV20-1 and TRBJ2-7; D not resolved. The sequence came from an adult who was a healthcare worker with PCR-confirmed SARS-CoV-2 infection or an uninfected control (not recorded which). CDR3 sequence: CSARTPFVHEQYF. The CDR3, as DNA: TGCAGTGCTAGGACCCCCTTTGTCCATGAGCAGTACTTC.